This T cell receptor (beta chain) came from a study of regulatory T cells. Primers: 52 TRBV forward and 13 TRBJ reverse. Clones were read by immunoSEQ multiplex PCR, and TCRdb kept only the in-frame ones, dropping some. Of approximately 9,000 clones listed, 84% were seen once; the top ten hold roughly a tenth. Germline lookup yields CDR1 SGHRS and CDR2 YFSETQ. V lost 0 bases, J lost 9 bases, and 22 bases lay in between. The CDR3 length is 17 residues. This chain uses TRBV5-1 with TRBJ1-5; maybe TRBD1 (5 bases). The sample consisted of CD8+ T cells sorted from blood. The clonotype comes from a person under 30 with CD3G deficiency. CDR3 residues: CASSLGRGGLHLRPQHF. The CDR3 DNA sequence: TGCGCCAGCAGCTTGGGGAGGGGAGGGCTCCACTTAAGGCCCCAGCATTTT.